A selection of T cell receptor beta chains follows, all from one sample in a study of blood T cell repertoires in COVID-19. Repertoires were generated with immunoSEQ multiplex PCR, while TCRdb's copy carries only in-frame clones and drops some. Among almost 350,000 clones listed, roughly 87% were seen once. What was sequenced was peripheral blood. The receptors were sampled from a woman aged 60-75 years with COVID-19, enrolled during active disease. The CDR3 runs from the conserved cysteine through the conserved F or W. The D gene is left open where the match is weak. Only some rows state a clone size, as once, few, many or a class for expanded clones.

J gene: TRBJ2-5
D gene: TRBD1
V gene: TRBV6-5
clone size: NA
CDR3 protein: CASSRPGTGGGQYF
CDR3 DNA: TGTGCCAGCAGCCGTCCCGGGACAGGGGGTGGCCAGTACTTC

J gene: TRBJ2-3
D gene: TRBD2
V gene: TRBV4-2
clone size: NA
CDR3 protein: CASSQLAGGGTDTQYF
CDR3 DNA: TGTGCCAGCAGCCAGTTAGCGGGGGGGGGCACAGATACGCAGTATTTT

J gene: TRBJ2-7
D gene: TRBD1
V gene: TRBV6-6
clone size: once
CDR3 protein: CASSYSQGAGEQYF
CDR3 DNA: TGTGCCAGCAGTTACTCCCAGGGGGCTGGAGAGCAGTACTTC

J gene: TRBJ1-2
D gene: NA
V gene: TRBV28
clone size: NA
CDR3 protein: CASSRSHNYGYTF
CDR3 DNA: TGTGCCAGCAGTCGCAGTCATAACTATGGCTACACCTTC

J gene: TRBJ1-6
D gene: TRBD1
V gene: TRBV7-8
clone size: NA
CDR3 protein: CASSLATGESPLHF
CDR3 DNA: TGTGCCAGCAGCTTAGCGACAGGGGAATCACCCCTCCACTTT

J gene: TRBJ2-5
D gene: NA
V gene: TRBV5-1
clone size: NA
CDR3 protein: CASSVYSVETQYF
CDR3 DNA: TGCGCCAGCAGCGTCTATTCTGTAGAGACCCAGTACTTC

J gene: TRBJ2-1
D gene: NA
V gene: TRBV18
clone size: NA
CDR3 protein: CASSPDSDNEQFF
CDR3 DNA: TGTGCCAGCTCACCCGACAGCGACAATGAGCAGTTCTTC

J gene: TRBJ2-5
D gene: NA
V gene: TRBV4-2
clone size: NA
CDR3 protein: CASSQDWAGQRTQYF
CDR3 DNA: TGTGCCAGCAGCCAAGATTGGGCGGGACAGAGGACCCAGTACTTC

J gene: TRBJ1-1
D gene: NA
V gene: TRBV5-1
clone size: few
CDR3 protein: CASSLDRERGTEAFF
CDR3 DNA: TGCGCCAGCAGCTTGGACAGGGAACGGGGCACTGAAGCTTTCTTT

J gene: TRBJ1-2
D gene: NA
V gene: TRBV27
clone size: NA
CDR3 protein: CASSSAGQTTNYGYTF
CDR3 DNA: TGTGCCAGCAGTTCTGCTGGACAGACCACTAACTATGGCTACACCTTC

J gene: TRBJ2-2
D gene: TRBD1
V gene: TRBV18
clone size: NA
CDR3 protein: CASSPPRGQGARVGELFF
CDR3 DNA: TGTGCCAGCTCACCACCGCGAGGACAGGGGGCGCGAGTCGGGGAGCTGTTTTTT

J gene: TRBJ2-5
D gene: NA
V gene: TRBV10-3
clone size: NA
CDR3 protein: CAISESAKTQYF
CDR3 DNA: TGTGCCATCAGTGAGTCAGCAAAGACCCAGTACTTC

J gene: TRBJ1-2
D gene: TRBD1
V gene: TRBV2
clone size: NA
CDR3 protein: CASSASGGNGYTF
CDR3 DNA: TGTGCCAGCAGTGCGTCAGGGGGAAATGGCTACACCTTC

J gene: TRBJ1-2
D gene: NA
V gene: TRBV30
clone size: NA
CDR3 protein: CAWSLQGGYTF
CDR3 DNA: TGTGCCTGGAGTTTACAGGGAGGCTACACCTTC

J gene: TRBJ1-3
D gene: NA
V gene: TRBV30
clone size: NA
CDR3 protein: CAWSATASGNTIYF
CDR3 DNA: TGTGCCTGGAGTGCGACAGCTTCTGGAAACACCATATATTTT

J gene: TRBJ2-2
D gene: TRBD2
V gene: TRBV4-2
clone size: once
CDR3 protein: CASSQEERGGPGELFF
CDR3 DNA: TGTGCCAGCAGCCAAGAGGAGCGGGGGGGCCCCGGGGAGCTGTTTTTT

J gene: TRBJ2-1
D gene: NA
V gene: TRBV19
clone size: NA
CDR3 protein: CASSISRANEQFF
CDR3 DNA: TGTGCCAGTAGTATCTCCAGGGCAAATGAGCAGTTCTTC

J gene: TRBJ1-1
D gene: TRBD1
V gene: TRBV23-1
clone size: NA
CDR3 protein: CASRQKTPPGTGQLIPMNTEAFF
CDR3 DNA: TGCGCCAGCAGGCAAAAAACGCCTCCCGGGACAGGGCAATTAATTCCTATGAACACTGAAGCTTTCTTT

J gene: TRBJ2-3
D gene: TRBD2
V gene: TRBV2
clone size: NA
CDR3 protein: CASSEGGLAADTQYF
CDR3 DNA: TGTGCCAGCAGTGAAGGGGGACTAGCGGCAGATACGCAGTATTTT

J gene: TRBJ1-2
D gene: TRBD1
V gene: TRBV24-1
clone size: NA
CDR3 protein: CATSDPGQAVSGYTF
CDR3 DNA: TGTGCCACCAGTGATCCGGGACAGGCGGTTAGTGGCTACACCTTC

J gene: TRBJ2-3
D gene: TRBD2
V gene: TRBV7-2
clone size: once
CDR3 protein: CASSMGLAADTQYF
CDR3 DNA: TGTGCCAGCAGCATGGGACTAGCAGCAGATACGCAGTATTTT

J gene: TRBJ1-1
D gene: TRBD1
V gene: TRBV18
clone size: once
CDR3 protein: CASSSMTGRGRQEAFF
CDR3 DNA: TGTGCCAGCTCATCAATGACAGGGCGGGGTCGGCAAGAAGCTTTCTTT

J gene: TRBJ1-1
D gene: NA
V gene: TRBV2
clone size: once
CDR3 protein: CASRRPGHMNTEAFF
CDR3 DNA: TGTGCCAGCAGGCGACCGGGACACATGAACACTGAAGCTTTCTTT

J gene: TRBJ2-1
D gene: TRBD2
V gene: TRBV7-9
clone size: NA
CDR3 protein: CASSLRAGGFKDEQFF
CDR3 DNA: TGTGCCAGCAGCTTAAGAGCGGGGGGGTTTAAGGATGAGCAGTTCTTC

J gene: TRBJ2-5
D gene: TRBD2
V gene: TRBV2
clone size: NA
CDR3 protein: CASTQRLAGPETQYF
CDR3 DNA: TGTGCCAGCACTCAGAGGCTAGCGGGGCCAGAGACCCAGTACTTC

J gene: TRBJ1-2
D gene: NA
V gene: TRBV20-1
clone size: NA
CDR3 protein: CSARDRGYTF
CDR3 DNA: TGCAGTGCTAGAGATCGGGGCTACACCTTC

J gene: TRBJ2-1
D gene: NA
V gene: TRBV29-1
clone size: NA
CDR3 protein: CSVESRSFYNEQFF
CDR3 DNA: TGCAGCGTTGAGTCTAGGAGCTTCTACAATGAGCAGTTCTTC

J gene: TRBJ1-1
D gene: TRBD1
V gene: TRBV28
clone size: NA
CDR3 protein: CASSPSGGYTEAFF
CDR3 DNA: TGTGCCAGCAGTCCATCAGGGGGCTACACTGAAGCTTTCTTT

J gene: TRBJ2-2
D gene: TRBD2
V gene: TRBV5-1
clone size: NA
CDR3 protein: CASSLLAGGPRTGELFF
CDR3 DNA: TGCGCCAGCAGCTTGCTAGCGGGGGGGCCGCGGACCGGGGAGCTGTTTTTT

J gene: TRBJ2-2
D gene: TRBD2
V gene: TRBV28
clone size: NA
CDR3 protein: CASSMGGSWYTGELFF
CDR3 DNA: TGTGCCAGCAGTATGGGGGGGAGTTGGTACACCGGGGAGCTGTTTTTT

J gene: TRBJ1-2
D gene: TRBD1
V gene: TRBV7-8
clone size: NA
CDR3 protein: CASSGGQGAFGYTF
CDR3 DNA: TGTGCCAGCAGCGGGGGACAGGGGGCCTTTGGCTACACCTTC

J gene: TRBJ1-3
D gene: NA
V gene: TRBV28
clone size: few
CDR3 protein: CASSLLDISGNTIYF
CDR3 DNA: TGTGCCAGCAGTCTGCTGGACATCTCTGGAAACACCATATATTTT

J gene: TRBJ1-4
D gene: NA
V gene: TRBV28
clone size: NA
CDR3 protein: CASSFQGGNEKLFF
CDR3 DNA: TGTGCCAGCAGTTTCCAGGGTGGTAATGAAAAACTGTTTTTT

J gene: TRBJ1-1
D gene: NA
V gene: TRBV4-1
clone size: NA
CDR3 protein: CASSQDLGRNTEAFF
CDR3 DNA: TGCGCCAGCAGCCAAGATCTGGGGCGTAACACTGAAGCTTTCTTT

J gene: TRBJ1-5
D gene: TRBD1
V gene: TRBV10-1
clone size: NA
CDR3 protein: CASRNSTGETHQPQHF
CDR3 DNA: TGCGCCAGCAGGAATTCGACAGGGGAAACTCATCAGCCCCAGCATTTT

J gene: TRBJ1-1
D gene: NA
V gene: TRBV10-3
clone size: NA
CDR3 protein: CAIRGPDSEAFF
CDR3 DNA: TGTGCCATCAGGGGGCCGGACAGTGAAGCTTTCTTT